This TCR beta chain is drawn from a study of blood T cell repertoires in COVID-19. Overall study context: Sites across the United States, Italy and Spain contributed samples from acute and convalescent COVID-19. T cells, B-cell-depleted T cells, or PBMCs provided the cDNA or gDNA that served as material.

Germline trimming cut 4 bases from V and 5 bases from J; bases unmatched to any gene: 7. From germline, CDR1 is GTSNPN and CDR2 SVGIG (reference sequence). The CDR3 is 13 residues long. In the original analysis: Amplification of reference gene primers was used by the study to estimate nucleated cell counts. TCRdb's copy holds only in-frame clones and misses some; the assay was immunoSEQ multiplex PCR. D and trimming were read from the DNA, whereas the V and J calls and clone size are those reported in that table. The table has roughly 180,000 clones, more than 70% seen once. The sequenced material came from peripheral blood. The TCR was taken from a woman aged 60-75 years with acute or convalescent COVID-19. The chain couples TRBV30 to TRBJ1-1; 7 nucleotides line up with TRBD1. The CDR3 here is CAWMEGAYTEAFF. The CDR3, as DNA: TGTGCCTGGATGGAGGGGGCGTATACTGAAGCTTTCTTT.